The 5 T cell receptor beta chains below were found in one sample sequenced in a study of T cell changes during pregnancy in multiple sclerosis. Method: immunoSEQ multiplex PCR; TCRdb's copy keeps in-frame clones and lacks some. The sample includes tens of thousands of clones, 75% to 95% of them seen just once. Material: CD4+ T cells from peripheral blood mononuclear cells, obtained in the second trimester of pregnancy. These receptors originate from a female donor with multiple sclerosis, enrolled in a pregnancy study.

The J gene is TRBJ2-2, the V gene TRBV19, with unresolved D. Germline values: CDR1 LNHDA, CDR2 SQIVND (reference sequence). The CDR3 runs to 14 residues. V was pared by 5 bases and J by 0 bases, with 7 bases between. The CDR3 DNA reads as TGTGCCAGTAGTGTCACAGCGAACACCGGGGAGCTGTTTTTT. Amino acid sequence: CASSVTANTGELFF.

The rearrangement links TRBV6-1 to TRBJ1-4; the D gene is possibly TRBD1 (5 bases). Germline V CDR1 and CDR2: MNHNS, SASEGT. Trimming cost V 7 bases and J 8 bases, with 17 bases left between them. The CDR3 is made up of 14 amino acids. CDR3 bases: TGTGCCAGCACAAGGGCAGGGCCCGTGGAAAAACTGTTTTTT. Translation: CASTRAGPVEKLFF.

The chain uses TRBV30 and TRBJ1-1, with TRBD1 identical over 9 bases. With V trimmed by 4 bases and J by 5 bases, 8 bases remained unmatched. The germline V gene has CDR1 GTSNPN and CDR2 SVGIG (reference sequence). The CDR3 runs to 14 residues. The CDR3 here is CAWNRGRGSTEAFF. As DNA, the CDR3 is TGTGCCTGGAACAGGGGGCGGGGGTCGACTGAAGCTTTCTTT.

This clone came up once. CDR3 nucleotides: TGTGCCAGCAGCTTGGTTGGGGACAGCTCTGGAAACACCATATATTTT. This translates into CASSLVGDSSGNTIYF. J is TRBJ1-3 and V is TRBV5-6, with 7 bases identical to TRBD1. Germline V gene data show CDR1 as SGHDT and CDR2 as YYEEEE. The CDR3 sequence is 16 residues long. The V segment lost 0 bases and the J segment 0 bases; nucleotides outside the gene matches: 3.

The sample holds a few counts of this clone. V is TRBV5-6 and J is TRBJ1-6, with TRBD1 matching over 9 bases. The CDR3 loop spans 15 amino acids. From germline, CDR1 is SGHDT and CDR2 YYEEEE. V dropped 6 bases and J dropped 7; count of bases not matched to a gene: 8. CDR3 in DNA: TGTGCCAGCACTAGAGACAGGGGGAGCAATTCACCCCTCCACTTT. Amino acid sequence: CASTRDRGSNSPLHF.